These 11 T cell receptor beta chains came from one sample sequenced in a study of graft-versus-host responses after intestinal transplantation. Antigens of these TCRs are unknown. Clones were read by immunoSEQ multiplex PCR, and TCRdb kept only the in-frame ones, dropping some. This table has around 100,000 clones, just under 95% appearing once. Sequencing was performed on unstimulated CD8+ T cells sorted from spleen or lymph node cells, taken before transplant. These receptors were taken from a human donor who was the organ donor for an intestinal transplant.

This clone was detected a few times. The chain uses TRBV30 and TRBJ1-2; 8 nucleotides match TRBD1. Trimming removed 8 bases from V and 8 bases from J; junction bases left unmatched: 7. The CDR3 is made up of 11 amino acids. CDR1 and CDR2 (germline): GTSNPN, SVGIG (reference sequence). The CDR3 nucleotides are TGTGCCGCACCGGCAGGGGGCGGCTACACCTTC. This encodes CAAPAGGGYTF. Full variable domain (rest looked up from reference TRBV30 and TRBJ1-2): SQTIHQWPATLVQPVGSPLSLECTVEGTSNPNLYWYRQAAGRGLQLLFYSVGIGQISSEVPQNLSASRPQDRQFILSSKKLLLSDSGFYLCAAPAGGGYTFGSGTRLTVV.

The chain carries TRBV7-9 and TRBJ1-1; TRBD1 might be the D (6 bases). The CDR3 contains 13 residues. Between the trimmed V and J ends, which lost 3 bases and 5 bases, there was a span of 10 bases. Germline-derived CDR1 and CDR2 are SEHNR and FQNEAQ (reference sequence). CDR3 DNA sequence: TGTGCCAGCAGCTTCGGGGGGGCAACTGAAGCTTTCTTT. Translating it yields CASSFGGATEAFF. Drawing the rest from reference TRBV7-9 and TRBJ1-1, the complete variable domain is DTGVSQNPRHKITKRGQNVTFRCDPISEHNRLYWYRQTLGQGPEFLTYFQNEAQLEKSRLLSDRFSAERPKGSFSTLEIQRTEQGDSAMYLCASSFGGATEAFFGQGTRLTVV.

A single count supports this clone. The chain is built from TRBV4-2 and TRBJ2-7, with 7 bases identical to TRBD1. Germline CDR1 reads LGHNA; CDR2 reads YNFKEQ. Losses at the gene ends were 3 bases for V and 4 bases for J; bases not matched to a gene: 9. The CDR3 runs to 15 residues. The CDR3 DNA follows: TGTGCCAGCAGCCAGGACCCGGGACAGAGGTACGAGCAGTACTTC. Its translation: CASSQDPGQRYEQYF.

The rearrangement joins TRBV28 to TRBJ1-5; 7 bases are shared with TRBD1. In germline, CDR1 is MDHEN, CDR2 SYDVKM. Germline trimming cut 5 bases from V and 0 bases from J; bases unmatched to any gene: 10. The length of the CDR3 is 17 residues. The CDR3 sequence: CASSLRDRTGSNQPQHF. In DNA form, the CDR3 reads TGTGCCAGCAGTCTACGGGACAGAACCGGTAGCAATCAGCCCCAGCATTTT.

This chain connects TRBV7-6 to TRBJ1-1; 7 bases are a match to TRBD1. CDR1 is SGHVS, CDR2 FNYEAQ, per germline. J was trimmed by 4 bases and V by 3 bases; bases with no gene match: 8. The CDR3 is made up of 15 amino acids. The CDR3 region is CASSFLGGESTEAFF. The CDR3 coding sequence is TGTGCCAGCAGCTTCCTAGGGGGCGAGAGCACTGAAGCTTTCTTT. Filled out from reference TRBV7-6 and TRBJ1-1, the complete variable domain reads GAGVSQSPRYKVTKRGQDVALRCDPISGHVSLYWYRQALGQGPEFLTYFNYEAQQDKSGLPNDRFSAERPEGSISTLTIQRTEQRDSAMYRCASSFLGGESTEAFFGQGTRLTVV.

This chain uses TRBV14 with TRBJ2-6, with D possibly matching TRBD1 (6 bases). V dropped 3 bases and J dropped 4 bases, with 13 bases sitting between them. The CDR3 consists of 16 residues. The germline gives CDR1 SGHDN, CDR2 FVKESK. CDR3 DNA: TGTGCCAGCAGCCACCCCAGGGGATCCGGGGCCAACGTCCTGACTTTC. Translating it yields CASSHPRGSGANVLTF.

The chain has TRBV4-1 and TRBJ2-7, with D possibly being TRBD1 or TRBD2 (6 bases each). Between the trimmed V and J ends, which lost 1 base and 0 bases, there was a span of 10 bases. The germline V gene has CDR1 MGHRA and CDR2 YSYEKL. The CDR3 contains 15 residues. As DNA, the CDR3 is TGCGCCAGCAGCCAAGGGGGGGCCAGCTCCTACGAGCAGTACTTC. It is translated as CASSQGGASSYEQYF.

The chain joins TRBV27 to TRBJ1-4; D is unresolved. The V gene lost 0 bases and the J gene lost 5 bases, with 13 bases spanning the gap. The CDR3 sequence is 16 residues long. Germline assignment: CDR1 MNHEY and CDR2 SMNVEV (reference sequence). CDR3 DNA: TGTGCCAGCAGTTTATCGATTCAGACCCAAAATGAAAAACTGTTTTTT. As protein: CASSLSIQTQNEKLFF. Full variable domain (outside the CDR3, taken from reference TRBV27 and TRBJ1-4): EAQVTQNPRYLITVTGKKLTVTCSQNMNHEYMSWYRQDPGLGLRQIYYSMNVEVTDKGDVPEGYKVSRKEKRNFPLILESPSPNQTSLYFCASSLSIQTQNEKLFFGSGTQLSVL.

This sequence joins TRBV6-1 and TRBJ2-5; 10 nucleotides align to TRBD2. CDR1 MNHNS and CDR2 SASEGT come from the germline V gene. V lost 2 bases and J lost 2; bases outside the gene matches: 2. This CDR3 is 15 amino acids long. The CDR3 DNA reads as TGTGCCAGCAGTGAACTAGCGGGAGAACAAGAGACCCAGTACTTC. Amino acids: CASSELAGEQETQYF.

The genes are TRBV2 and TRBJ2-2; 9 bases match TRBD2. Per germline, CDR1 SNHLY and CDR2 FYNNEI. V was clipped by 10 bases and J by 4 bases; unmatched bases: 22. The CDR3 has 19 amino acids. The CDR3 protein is CAIRNGRRAGGPSTGELFF. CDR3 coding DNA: TGTGCCATTAGGAATGGACGGCGGGCGGGAGGGCCCTCCACCGGGGAGCTGTTTTTT.

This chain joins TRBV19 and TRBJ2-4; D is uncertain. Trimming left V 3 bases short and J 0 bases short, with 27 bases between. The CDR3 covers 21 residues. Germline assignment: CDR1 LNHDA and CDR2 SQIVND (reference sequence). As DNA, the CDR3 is TGTGCCAGTAGTATGTTGTTCTTTAGGCTGCCGAGAAGACTAGCCAAAAACATTCAGTACTTC. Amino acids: CASSMLFFRLPRRLAKNIQYF. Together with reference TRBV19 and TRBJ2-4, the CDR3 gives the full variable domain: DGGITQSPKYLFRKEGQNVTLSCEQNLNHDAMYWYRQDPGQGLRLIYYSQIVNDFQKGDIAEGYSVSREKKESFPLTVTSAQKNPTAFYLCASSMLFFRLPRRLAKNIQYFGAGTRLSVL.